This entry describes one T cell receptor (beta chain). The target antigen is unknown. With constant-segment primers, 5'RACE yielded cDNA libraries of TCR alpha and TCR beta that carried sample barcodes and UMIs. TCRdb processed the 5' RACE reads anew with MiXCR; each CDR3 protein has one entry. Found here are some 210,000 distinct CDR3 sequences, roughly 10% of them singletons; the top ten hold 2.5% to 3.5%. The source of the sample is a study of T-cell memory formation after mild COVID-19. Study-level results: The study found balanced CD4/CD8 in clones contracting day 15 to 85 and a CD4+ lean in later expanders.

Looked up from germline, CDR1 is MNHNS and CDR2 is SASEGT. With V trimmed by 7 bases and J by 6 bases, 3 bases remained unmatched. The CDR3 is made up of 13 amino acids. Sequences were obtained from PBMCs or a T cell subset sorted from them (not recorded which). The clonotype originates from a man aged 18 to 35 who had mild COVID-19 (a few samples of this study predate the infection). Cell type and time point are not known. V is TRBV6-1 and J is TRBJ1-6, with 7 bases fitting TRBD1. CDR3 sequence reads: CASKGDSNSPLHF. The CDR3 DNA sequence: TGTGCCAGCAAAGGGGACAGTAATTCACCCCTCCACTTT.